The TCR beta chain under discussion was sequenced for a study of OX40 agonist ivuxolimab in advanced cancers. The CDR3 runs 15 residues. Germline CDR1 and CDR2: MNHEY and SVGAGI. Trimming removed 5 bases from V and 7 bases from J; junction bases left unmatched: 11. Some clones are missing from TCRdb's copy, which holds only in-frame ones; the method was immunoSEQ multiplex PCR. This sample has roughly 67,000 clones; approximately 80% occur once, and the top ten carry roughly 5.8%. The material sequenced was CD4+ or CD8+ T cells sorted from blood, taken in a trial of the OX40 agonist ivuxolimab. The rearrangement joins TRBV6-5 to TRBJ2-1; 7 nucleotides agree with TRBD2. This receptor was obtained from an adult with an advanced solid tumor such as melanoma, head and neck, liver or kidney cancer. The CDR3 nucleotides are TGTGCCAGCAGTCCCTGGGCGGGAGCTGTTAATGAGCAGTTCTTC. Translating it yields CASSPWAGAVNEQFF.